One and the same sample provided the 13 T cell receptor beta chains below, sequenced in a study of blood T cells in healthy people across ages (dated by TCRdb to between 2014 and 2017). Libraries were constructed by 5' RACE. Sequencer: Illumina HiSeq 2500. A second PCR of 7 to 11 cycles was run with a J-beta primer mix and a sample-barcoded 5' primer. TCRdb reworked the public reads: Q25 trimming with fastp, MiXCR clone assembly, productive beta chains retained. Entries are consolidated by CDR3 protein sequence, retaining the most common genes and DNA. Within this sample are approximately 1.5 million distinct CDR3 sequences, with approximately 42% of them counted one time only. The top ten clonotypes cover about 4% of the sample. Sample: blood. The receptor source for this set is a young woman in good health.

The genes are TRBV20-1 and TRBJ2-1, with a tentative D call TRBD1 (6 bases). The germline gives CDR1 DFQATT, CDR2 SNEGSKA (reference sequence). V lost 5 bases and J 3 bases, leaving 20 bases between the germline ends. This CDR3 is built from 16 residues. CDR3 loop: CSAVDRTGTHYNEQFF. The CDR3 nucleotides read TGCAGTGCTGTCGACCGCACAGGGACCCACTACAATGAGCAGTTCTTC.

This clonotype was detected a few times. The chain employs TRBV4-3 and TRBJ1-1, with D hard to call. With 0 bases removed from V and 5 bases from J, the gap between germline ends came to 16 bases. Looked up from germline, CDR1 is LGHNA and CDR2 is YSLEER. The CDR3 runs to 16 residues. The CDR3 region has the DNA TGCGCCAGCAGCCAAGATCCCCGGCAAGGCCGAACTGAAGCTTTCTTT. Translation: CASSQDPRQGRTEAFF.

As regards this clonotype: A read error may explain this, as a much larger clone is one base away. V and J are TRBV6-6 and TRBJ2-3, with D uncertain. This CDR3 contains 13 residues. Trimming took 3 bases from V and 6 from J, leaving 10 bases between them. Germline CDR1 is MNHNY and CDR2 is SVGAGI (reference sequence). Here the CDR3 DNA reads TGTGCCAGCAGTTATAGGTGGGCGGATACGCAGTATTTT. This encodes CASSYRWADTQYF.

Points on this clonotype: Germline and junction disagree at one end, which may indicate a read error. The V and J genes are TRBV10-2 and TRBJ2-1; TRBD2 aligns across 13 bases. CDR3 length: 16 amino acids. Germline assignment: CDR1 WSHSY and CDR2 SAAADI. The CDR3 loop is CASNTEGLAGYNEQFF. As DNA, the CDR3 is TGCGCCAGCAATACGGAGGGACTAGCGGGGTACAACGAGCAGTTCTTC.

The chain combines TRBV28 with TRBJ2-7; 10 positions match TRBD1. The CDR3 is 15 residues long. Losses at the gene ends were 6 bases for V and 7 bases for J; bases not matched to a gene: 12. Germline CDR1 MDHEN, CDR2 SYDVKM. DNA for the CDR3: TGTGCCAGCAGAACAAGACAGGGGGCTTACAATGAGCAGTACTTC. This sequence encodes CASRTRQGAYNEQYF. The full variable domain, its missing parts supplied by reference TRBV28 and TRBJ2-7, is DVKVTQSSRYLVKRTGEKVFLECVQDMDHENMFWYRQDPGLGLRLIYFSYDVKMKEKGDIPEGYSVSREKKERFSLILESASTNQTSMYLCASRTRQGAYNEQYFGPGTRLTVT.

With respect to this clonotype: At one boundary the junction diverges from the germline segment, which might be a read error. The chain recombines TRBV10-3 with TRBJ2-1; 7 bases align to TRBD2. The CDR3 covers 16 residues. The germline gives CDR1 ENHRY, CDR2 SYGVKD. CDR3 in amino acids: CAIGETSNRLRNEQFF. The CDR3 nucleotides read TGTGCCATCGGTGAGACTAGCAATAGGTTAAGGAATGAGCAGTTCTTC.

This clonotype was observed a handful of times. The V call is TRBV7-2, the J call TRBJ1-5; no firm D call. The germline CDR1 and CDR2 sequences are SGHTA and FQGNSA. The CDR3 contains 17 residues. Trimming removed 4 bases at V and 0 bases at J, with 16 bases between. The CDR3 DNA reads as TGTGCCAGCAGCTGGTCAGGTACGCGGATTAGCAATCAGCCCCAGCATTTT. The encoded protein is CASSWSGTRISNQPQHF.

The chain joins TRBV20-1 to TRBJ1-1, with D maybe TRBD1 (6 bases). The germline V gene has CDR1 DFQATT and CDR2 SNEGSKA (reference sequence). This CDR3 region has 14 residues. The V end was cut by 0 bases, the J end by 2 bases, with 10 bases between. CDR3 loop: CSARDGGQNTEAFF. CDR3 coding DNA: TGCAGTGCTAGAGATGGGGGACAAAACACTGAAGCTTTCTTT.

CDR3 nucleotide sequence: TGTGCCAGCAGTTTCGCCGGGACAGGGACCTCCTACGAGCAGTACTTC. Translation gives CASSFAGTGTSYEQYF. J is TRBJ2-5 and V is TRBV27; 9 nucleotides match TRBD1. Judging by the DNA end, TRBJ2-7 fits better; the J call may be wrong. From germline, CDR1 is MNHEY and CDR2 SMNVEV (reference sequence). The CDR3 has 16 residues.

In this sample, this clonotype turned up a few times. V gene TRBV7-2 combines with J gene TRBJ1-6, with 8 positions matching TRBD1. Germline CDR1 SGHTA, CDR2 FQGNSA. With 5 bases clipped from V and 6 bases from J, the junction kept 6 bases outside the gene matches. The CDR3 extends over 15 amino acids. As DNA, the CDR3 is TGTGCCAGCAGCGCCCAACAGGGGGGTAATTCACCCCTCCACTTT. Protein: CASSAQQGGNSPLHF. Based on the CDR3 plus reference TRBV7-2 and TRBJ1-6, the full variable domain is GAGVSQSPSNKVTEKGKDVELRCDPISGHTALYWYRQSLGQGLEFLIYFQGNSAPDKSGLPSDRFSAERTGGSVSTLTIQRTQQEDSAVYLCASSAQQGGNSPLHFGNGTRLTVT.

This clonotype was seen more than once but under ten times. The chain employs TRBV5-4 and TRBJ2-4; D assignment may be TRBD1 or TRBD2 (6 bases each). The CDR3 extends over 14 amino acids. Trimming took off 0 bases at V and 9 bases at J, with 13 bases between the two ends. Germline V gene data show CDR1 as SGHNT and CDR2 as YYREEE (reference sequence). Written as DNA, the CDR3 is TGTGCCAGCAGCTTGGAGGGGGGTCAGGGCATTCAGTACTTC. Protein product: CASSLEGGQGIQYF.

This clonotype has more than one count but fewer than ten. The genes are TRBV4-1 and TRBJ2-7; D uncertain. V was shortened by 6 bases and J by 5 bases, with 17 bases between the two germline ends. The CDR3 has 14 amino acids. From germline, CDR1 is MGHRA and CDR2 YSYEKL. The CDR3 DNA follows: TGCGCCAGCAGACAAATAGGCCGCCCCCACGAGCAGTACTTC. Its protein product is CASRQIGRPHEQYF.

A note on this clonotype: This clone may be a read error of a much larger clone one base away. This chain links TRBV7-6 with TRBJ2-7; D unresolved. Germline V gene data show CDR1 as SGHVS and CDR2 as FNYEAQ. This CDR3 is built from 14 residues. The CDR3 protein is CASGLDPSSYEQYF. The CDR3 bases are TGTGCCAGCGGCTTAGACCCGAGCTCCTACGAGCAGTACTTC.